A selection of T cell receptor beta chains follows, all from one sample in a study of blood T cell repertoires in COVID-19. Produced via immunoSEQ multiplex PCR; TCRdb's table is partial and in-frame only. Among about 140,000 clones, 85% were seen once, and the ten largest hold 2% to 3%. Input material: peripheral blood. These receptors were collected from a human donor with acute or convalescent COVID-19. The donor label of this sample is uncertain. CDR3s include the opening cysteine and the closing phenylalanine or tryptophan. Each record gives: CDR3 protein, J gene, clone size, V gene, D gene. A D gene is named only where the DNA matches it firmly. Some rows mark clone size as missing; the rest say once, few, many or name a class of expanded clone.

CDR3aa: CASSRTGANSPLHF
j_gene: TRBJ1-6
abundance: -
v_gene: TRBV7-2
d_gene: TRBD1

CDR3aa: CASSQGDRRMNTEAFF
j_gene: TRBJ1-1
abundance: -
v_gene: TRBV4-3
d_gene: TRBD1

CDR3aa: CASSDMTGLQETQYF
j_gene: TRBJ2-5
abundance: -
v_gene: TRBV6-2/TRBV6-3
d_gene: TRBD1

CDR3aa: CASSKGGQGANYGYTF
j_gene: TRBJ1-2
abundance: few
v_gene: TRBV7-2
d_gene: TRBD1

CDR3aa: CASSLIAGGIDTQYF
j_gene: TRBJ2-3
abundance: -
v_gene: TRBV5-5
d_gene: TRBD2

CDR3aa: CASSLVERTQYF
j_gene: TRBJ2-3
abundance: -
v_gene: TRBV11-2
d_gene: -

CDR3aa: CASSPRNRDRTTDGYGYTF
j_gene: TRBJ1-2
abundance: -
v_gene: TRBV18
d_gene: TRBD1

CDR3aa: CASRASGGVGELFF
j_gene: TRBJ2-2
abundance: once
v_gene: TRBV6-6
d_gene: TRBD2

CDR3aa: CASSREGNTGELFF
j_gene: TRBJ2-2
abundance: once
v_gene: TRBV9
d_gene: -

CDR3aa: CASSRDRAGTGELFF
j_gene: TRBJ2-2
abundance: -
v_gene: TRBV11-1
d_gene: TRBD1

CDR3aa: CASSPPGQANEKLFF
j_gene: TRBJ1-4
abundance: -
v_gene: TRBV4-1
d_gene: TRBD1

CDR3aa: CASSLAGHQKYQPQHF
j_gene: TRBJ1-5
abundance: once
v_gene: TRBV12-1
d_gene: -

CDR3aa: CASSQGQWTLNTEAFF
j_gene: TRBJ1-1
abundance: -
v_gene: TRBV5-6
d_gene: -

CDR3aa: CASRTGPTNSPLHF
j_gene: TRBJ1-6
abundance: -
v_gene: TRBV7-2
d_gene: -

CDR3aa: CATSAVGGNQPQHF
j_gene: TRBJ1-5
abundance: -
v_gene: TRBV24-1
d_gene: -

CDR3aa: CASSRDRGSGYTF
j_gene: TRBJ1-2
abundance: -
v_gene: TRBV4-1
d_gene: TRBD1

CDR3aa: CASSYSGTVHQETQYF
j_gene: TRBJ2-5
abundance: -
v_gene: TRBV6-5
d_gene: TRBD1

CDR3aa: CASSQGTGRGYTF
j_gene: TRBJ1-2
abundance: -
v_gene: TRBV3-1/TRBV3-2
d_gene: -

CDR3aa: CAWRRKGLAGETQYF
j_gene: TRBJ2-5
abundance: -
v_gene: TRBV30
d_gene: TRBD2

CDR3aa: CASKSRNTGELFF
j_gene: TRBJ2-2
abundance: -
v_gene: TRBV6-5
d_gene: -

CDR3aa: CASSSLAGGRRELFF
j_gene: TRBJ2-2
abundance: -
v_gene: TRBV5-6
d_gene: TRBD2

CDR3aa: CASSYPTGFDYEQYF
j_gene: TRBJ2-7
abundance: -
v_gene: TRBV6-2/TRBV6-3
d_gene: TRBD1

CDR3aa: CATRPTGGADTQYF
j_gene: TRBJ2-3
abundance: few
v_gene: TRBV24-1
d_gene: TRBD1

CDR3aa: CASSGRGGGNQPQHF
j_gene: TRBJ1-5
abundance: -
v_gene: TRBV2
d_gene: -

CDR3aa: CASSDRTGGAVYGYTF
j_gene: TRBJ1-2
abundance: -
v_gene: TRBV2
d_gene: TRBD1

CDR3aa: CASSYSLGKPYTGELFF
j_gene: TRBJ2-2
abundance: -
v_gene: TRBV6-2/TRBV6-3
d_gene: -

CDR3aa: CASSISGTSGDISSYNEQFF
j_gene: TRBJ2-1
abundance: -
v_gene: TRBV19
d_gene: TRBD2

CDR3aa: CASSQDDLAGWETQYF
j_gene: TRBJ2-5
abundance: -
v_gene: TRBV4-3
d_gene: -

CDR3aa: CASSLGPGQGAYEQYF
j_gene: TRBJ2-7
abundance: -
v_gene: TRBV28
d_gene: TRBD1

CDR3aa: CASWSGYGYTF
j_gene: TRBJ1-2
abundance: -
v_gene: TRBV4-3
d_gene: -

CDR3aa: CALRTGVTGELFF
j_gene: TRBJ2-2
abundance: once
v_gene: TRBV10-3
d_gene: TRBD1

CDR3aa: CASSLGGTSGRAGELFF
j_gene: TRBJ2-2
abundance: -
v_gene: TRBV5-4
d_gene: TRBD2

CDR3aa: CASRDRGLSGNTIYF
j_gene: TRBJ1-3
abundance: -
v_gene: TRBV19
d_gene: TRBD1

CDR3aa: CASSLGLAGAQETQYF
j_gene: TRBJ2-5
abundance: -
v_gene: TRBV7-3
d_gene: TRBD2

CDR3aa: CAISIAGEMQFF
j_gene: TRBJ2-1
abundance: -
v_gene: TRBV6-5
d_gene: TRBD2

CDR3aa: CSVRTEGNQPQHF
j_gene: TRBJ1-5
abundance: -
v_gene: TRBV29-1
d_gene: -

CDR3aa: CASRETGTGGREQYF
j_gene: TRBJ2-7
abundance: -
v_gene: TRBV28
d_gene: TRBD1

CDR3aa: CASSQASSGNEQFF
j_gene: TRBJ2-1
abundance: -
v_gene: TRBV5-1
d_gene: -

CDR3aa: CASSAGTRNTGELFF
j_gene: TRBJ2-2
abundance: -
v_gene: TRBV9
d_gene: TRBD2

CDR3aa: CASSLGGGGYEAFF
j_gene: TRBJ1-1
abundance: -
v_gene: TRBV27
d_gene: -

CDR3aa: CASRLSSYNEQFF
j_gene: TRBJ2-1
abundance: -
v_gene: TRBV7-2
d_gene: -

CDR3aa: CASSLGAANEQFF
j_gene: TRBJ2-1
abundance: -
v_gene: TRBV7-3
d_gene: -

CDR3aa: CASSEDTSYNSPLHF
j_gene: TRBJ1-6
abundance: -
v_gene: TRBV28
d_gene: -

CDR3aa: CASSTTGQGAGQPQHF
j_gene: TRBJ1-5
abundance: -
v_gene: TRBV7-9
d_gene: TRBD1

CDR3aa: CASSPQRMNTEAFF
j_gene: TRBJ1-1
abundance: -
v_gene: TRBV4-3
d_gene: -

CDR3aa: CASRRTSGTGDTQYF
j_gene: TRBJ2-3
abundance: -
v_gene: TRBV6-5
d_gene: TRBD2

CDR3aa: CASSQPGGDTEAFF
j_gene: TRBJ1-1
abundance: -
v_gene: TRBV23-1
d_gene: -

CDR3aa: CATQTGDNQPQHF
j_gene: TRBJ1-5
abundance: -
v_gene: TRBV10-3
d_gene: TRBD1

CDR3aa: CAWSVLGGQSSYNSPLHF
j_gene: TRBJ1-6
abundance: -
v_gene: TRBV30
d_gene: -

CDR3aa: CASSPIGTGDTEAFF
j_gene: TRBJ1-1
abundance: -
v_gene: TRBV4-1
d_gene: TRBD1

CDR3aa: CASSPGLGTSGDNEQFF
j_gene: TRBJ2-1
abundance: once
v_gene: TRBV18
d_gene: TRBD2

CDR3aa: CAIRSTSGGYTDTQYF
j_gene: TRBJ2-3
abundance: -
v_gene: TRBV10-3
d_gene: TRBD2

CDR3aa: CATTTGGRRADTQYF
j_gene: TRBJ2-3
abundance: -
v_gene: TRBV5-4
d_gene: TRBD1

CDR3aa: CASSFDRDTEAFF
j_gene: TRBJ1-1
abundance: -
v_gene: TRBV27
d_gene: -

CDR3aa: CASSLRQGRDYGYTF
j_gene: TRBJ1-2
abundance: -
v_gene: TRBV5-4
d_gene: TRBD1

CDR3aa: CASSATSGIVDTQYF
j_gene: TRBJ2-3
abundance: once
v_gene: TRBV19
d_gene: TRBD2

CDR3aa: CATSVNTGELFF
j_gene: TRBJ2-2
abundance: -
v_gene: TRBV24-1
d_gene: -

CDR3aa: CASSLASGRETQYF
j_gene: TRBJ2-5
abundance: -
v_gene: TRBV6-2/TRBV6-3
d_gene: TRBD2

CDR3aa: CASGIIGAGDGTEAFF
j_gene: TRBJ1-1
abundance: few
v_gene: TRBV19
d_gene: -

CDR3aa: CASSLAEMNTEAFF
j_gene: TRBJ1-1
abundance: -
v_gene: TRBV28
d_gene: -